This TCR beta chain was identified in a study of regulatory dendritic cells for organ transplantation. Germline CDR1 is SGHNT and CDR2 is YYREEE (reference sequence). J gave up 5 bases and V 4 bases, and 7 bases lay outside the gene matches. The CDR3 runs 14 residues. Assay used: immunoSEQ multiplex PCR; TCRdb lists only in-frame clones, some missing. This sample has 25,000 to 30,000 clones, with approximately 81% found just once. This TCR came from a human donor in good health. Sample: naive CD8+ T cells from blood. The subset was: CD45RA+ naive T cells. V and J are TRBV5-4 and TRBJ2-7; 9 positions agree with TRBD1. CDR3 protein: CASSGGTGIHEQYF. For the CDR3, the DNA is TGTGCCAGCAGCGGGGGGACAGGGATCCACGAGCAGTACTTC.